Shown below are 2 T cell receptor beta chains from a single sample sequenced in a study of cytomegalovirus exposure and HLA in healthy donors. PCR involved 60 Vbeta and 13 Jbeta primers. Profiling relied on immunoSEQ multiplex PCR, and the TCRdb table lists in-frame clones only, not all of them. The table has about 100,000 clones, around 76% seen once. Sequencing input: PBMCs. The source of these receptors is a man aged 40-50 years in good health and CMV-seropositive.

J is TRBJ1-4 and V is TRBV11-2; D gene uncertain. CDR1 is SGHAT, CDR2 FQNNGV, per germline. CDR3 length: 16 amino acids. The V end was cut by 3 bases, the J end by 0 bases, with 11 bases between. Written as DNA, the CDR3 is TGTGCCAGCAGCTTGGGCAGCCTCCCAACTAATGAAAAACTGTTTTTT. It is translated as CASSLGSLPTNEKLFF.

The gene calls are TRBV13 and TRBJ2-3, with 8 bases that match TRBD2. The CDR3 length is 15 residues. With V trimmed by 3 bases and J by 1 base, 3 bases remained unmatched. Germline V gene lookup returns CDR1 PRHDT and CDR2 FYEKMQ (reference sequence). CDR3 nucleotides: TGTGCCAGCAGCTTCACAGCGGGAGGCACAGATACGCAGTATTTT. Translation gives CASSFTAGGTDTQYF.